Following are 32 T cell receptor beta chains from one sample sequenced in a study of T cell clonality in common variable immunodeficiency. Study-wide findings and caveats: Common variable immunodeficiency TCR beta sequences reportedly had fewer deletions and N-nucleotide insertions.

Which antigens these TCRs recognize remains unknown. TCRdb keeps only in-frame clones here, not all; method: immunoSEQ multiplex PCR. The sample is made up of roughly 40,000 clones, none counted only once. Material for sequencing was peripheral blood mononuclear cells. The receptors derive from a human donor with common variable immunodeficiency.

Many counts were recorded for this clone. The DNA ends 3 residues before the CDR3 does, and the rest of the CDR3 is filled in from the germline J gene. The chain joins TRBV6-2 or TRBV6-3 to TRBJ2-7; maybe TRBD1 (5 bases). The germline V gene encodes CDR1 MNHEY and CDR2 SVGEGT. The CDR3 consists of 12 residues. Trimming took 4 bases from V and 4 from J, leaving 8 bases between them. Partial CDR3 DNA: TGTGCCAGCAGTTCGACAGAGTACGAG. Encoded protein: CASSSTEYE. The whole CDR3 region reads CASSSTEYEQYF.

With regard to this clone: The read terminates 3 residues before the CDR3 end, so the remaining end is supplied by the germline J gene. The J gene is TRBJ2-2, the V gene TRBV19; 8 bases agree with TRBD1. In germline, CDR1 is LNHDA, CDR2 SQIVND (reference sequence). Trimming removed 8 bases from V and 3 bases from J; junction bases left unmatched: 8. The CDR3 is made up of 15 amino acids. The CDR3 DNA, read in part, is TGTGCCAGTTCTGGACAGGGATCGGACACCGGGGAG. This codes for CASSGQGSDTGE. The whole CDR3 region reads CASSGQGSDTGELFF.

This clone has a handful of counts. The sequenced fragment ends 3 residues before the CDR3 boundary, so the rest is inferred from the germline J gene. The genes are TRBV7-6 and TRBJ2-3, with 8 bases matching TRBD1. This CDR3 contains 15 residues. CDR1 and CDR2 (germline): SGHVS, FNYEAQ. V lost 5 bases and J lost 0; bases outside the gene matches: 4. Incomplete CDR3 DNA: TGTGCCAGCAGCCAGGACAGGGCGAGCACAGATACG. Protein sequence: CASSQDRASTDT. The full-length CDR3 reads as CASSQDRASTDTQYF.

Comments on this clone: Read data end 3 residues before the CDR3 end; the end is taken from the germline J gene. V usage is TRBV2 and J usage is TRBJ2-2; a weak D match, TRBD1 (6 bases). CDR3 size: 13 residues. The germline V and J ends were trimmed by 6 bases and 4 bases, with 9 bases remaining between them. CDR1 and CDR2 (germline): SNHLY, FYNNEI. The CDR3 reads CASRRQVTGELFF. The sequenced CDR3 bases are TGTGCCAGCAGGCGACAGGTCACCGGGGAG.

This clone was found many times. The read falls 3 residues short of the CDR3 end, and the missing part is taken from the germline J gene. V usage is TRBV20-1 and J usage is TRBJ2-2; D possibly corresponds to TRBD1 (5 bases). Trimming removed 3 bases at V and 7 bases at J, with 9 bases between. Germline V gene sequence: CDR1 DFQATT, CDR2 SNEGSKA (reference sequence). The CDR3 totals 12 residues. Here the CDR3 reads CSARAGNGELFF. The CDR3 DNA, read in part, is TGCAGTGCTAGGGCAGGGAACGGGGAG.

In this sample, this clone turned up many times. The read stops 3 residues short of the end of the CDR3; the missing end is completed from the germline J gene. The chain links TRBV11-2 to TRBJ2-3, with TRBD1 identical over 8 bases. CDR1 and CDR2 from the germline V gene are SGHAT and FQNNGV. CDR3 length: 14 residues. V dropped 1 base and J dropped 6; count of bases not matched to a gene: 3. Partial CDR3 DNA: TGTGCCAGCAGCTTAGCCAGGGGGCCCGATACG. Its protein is CASSLARGPDT. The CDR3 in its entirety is CASSLARGPDTQYF.

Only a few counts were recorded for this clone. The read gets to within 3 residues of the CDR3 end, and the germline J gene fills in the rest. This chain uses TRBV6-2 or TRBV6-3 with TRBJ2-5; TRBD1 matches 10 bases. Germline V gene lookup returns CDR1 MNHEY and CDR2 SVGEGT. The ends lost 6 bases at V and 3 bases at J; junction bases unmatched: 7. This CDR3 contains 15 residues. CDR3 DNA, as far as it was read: TGTGCCAGCAGATGGCCGGACAGGGGGGAAGAGACC. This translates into CASRWPDRGEET. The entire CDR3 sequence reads CASRWPDRGEETQYF.

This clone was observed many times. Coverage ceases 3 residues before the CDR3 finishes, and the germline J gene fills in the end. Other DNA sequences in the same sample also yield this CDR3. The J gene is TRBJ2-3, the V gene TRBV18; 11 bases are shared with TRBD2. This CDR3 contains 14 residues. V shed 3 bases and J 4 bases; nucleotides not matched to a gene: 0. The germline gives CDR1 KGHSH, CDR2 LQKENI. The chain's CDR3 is CASSPSGRADTQYF. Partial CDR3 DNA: TGTGCCAGCTCACCTAGCGGGAGGGCAGATACG.

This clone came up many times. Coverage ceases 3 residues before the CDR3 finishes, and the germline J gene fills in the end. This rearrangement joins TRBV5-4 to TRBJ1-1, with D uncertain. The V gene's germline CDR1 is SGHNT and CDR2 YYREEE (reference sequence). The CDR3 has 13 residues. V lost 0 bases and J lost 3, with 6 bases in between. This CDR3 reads CASSLVPYTEAFF. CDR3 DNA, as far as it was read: TGTGCCAGCAGCTTGGTCCCGTACACTGAA.

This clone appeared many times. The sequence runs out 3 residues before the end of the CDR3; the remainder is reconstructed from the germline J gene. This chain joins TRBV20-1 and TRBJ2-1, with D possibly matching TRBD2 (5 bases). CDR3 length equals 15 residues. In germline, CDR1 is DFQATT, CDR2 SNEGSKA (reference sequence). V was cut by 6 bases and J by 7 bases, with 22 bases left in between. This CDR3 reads CSAPDTRGPRNEQFF. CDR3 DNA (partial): TGCAGTGCCCCAGATACTAGAGGGCCCAGGAATGAG.

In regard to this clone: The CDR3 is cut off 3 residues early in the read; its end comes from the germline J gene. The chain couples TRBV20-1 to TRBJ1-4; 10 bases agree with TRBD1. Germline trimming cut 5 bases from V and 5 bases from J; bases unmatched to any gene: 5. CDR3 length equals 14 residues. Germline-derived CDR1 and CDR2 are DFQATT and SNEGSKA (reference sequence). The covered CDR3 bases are TGCAGTGCTCCGCGGACAGGGGGAAATGAAAAA. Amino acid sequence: CSAPRTGGNEK. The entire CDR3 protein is CSAPRTGGNEKLFF.

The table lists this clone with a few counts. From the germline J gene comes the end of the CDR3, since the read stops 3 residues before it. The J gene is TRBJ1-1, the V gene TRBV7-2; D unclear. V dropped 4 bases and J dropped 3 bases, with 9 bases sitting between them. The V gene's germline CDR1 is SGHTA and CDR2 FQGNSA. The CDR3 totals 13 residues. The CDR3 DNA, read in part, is TGTGCCAGCAGCTCAGAGGGCTACACTGAA. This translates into CASSSEGYTE. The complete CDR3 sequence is CASSSEGYTEAFF.

The CDR3 sequence is CASSSQYGNIQYF. CDR3 DNA (partial): TGTGCCAGCAGCTCCCAATACGGAAACATT. The chain uses TRBV7-7 and TRBJ2-4; no clear D. The sequence runs out 3 residues before the end of the CDR3; the remainder is reconstructed from the germline J gene. Germline V lookup: CDR1 SSHAT, CDR2 FNYEAQ (reference sequence). Trimming took 4 bases from V and 6 from J, leaving 10 bases between them. The CDR3 has 13 amino acids.

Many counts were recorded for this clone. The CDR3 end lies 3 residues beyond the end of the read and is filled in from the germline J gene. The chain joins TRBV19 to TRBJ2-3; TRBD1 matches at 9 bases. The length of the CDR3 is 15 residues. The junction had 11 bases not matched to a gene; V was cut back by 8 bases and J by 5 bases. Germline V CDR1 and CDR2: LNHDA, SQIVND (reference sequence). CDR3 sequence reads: CASGTGSTVGDTQYF. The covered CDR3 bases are TGTGCCAGTGGGACAGGGAGTACGGTTGGAGATACG.

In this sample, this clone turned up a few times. The sequenced part of the CDR3 DNA is TGTGCCAGCAGCCCGTTAGCCAAAAACATT. The encoded protein is CASSPLAKNI. The full CDR3 protein reads CASSPLAKNIQYF. This chain connects TRBV7-2 to TRBJ2-4; D gene unclear. The read finishes 3 residues shy of the CDR3 end, and the germline J gene is used to complete it. The CDR3 contains 13 residues. The germline CDR1 and CDR2 sequences are SGHTA and FQGNSA. The V end lost 5 bases, the J end lost 0 bases, and 5 bases lay between the germline ends.

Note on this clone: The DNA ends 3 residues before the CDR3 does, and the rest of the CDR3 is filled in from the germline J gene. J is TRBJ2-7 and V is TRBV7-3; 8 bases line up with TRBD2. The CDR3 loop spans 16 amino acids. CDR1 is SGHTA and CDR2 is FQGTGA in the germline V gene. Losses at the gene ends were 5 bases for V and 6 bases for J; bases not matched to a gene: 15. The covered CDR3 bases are TGTGCCAGCAGCCTCCACGGGGGGGCCAAGGGGACCGAG. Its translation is CASSLHGGAKGTE. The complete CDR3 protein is CASSLHGGAKGTEQYF. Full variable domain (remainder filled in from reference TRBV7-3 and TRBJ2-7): GAGVSQTPSNKVTEKGKYVELRCDPISGHTALYWYRQSLGQGPEFLIYFQGTGAADDSGLPNDRFFAVRPEGSVSTLKIQRTERGDSAVYLCASSLHGGAKGTEQYFGPGTRLTVT.

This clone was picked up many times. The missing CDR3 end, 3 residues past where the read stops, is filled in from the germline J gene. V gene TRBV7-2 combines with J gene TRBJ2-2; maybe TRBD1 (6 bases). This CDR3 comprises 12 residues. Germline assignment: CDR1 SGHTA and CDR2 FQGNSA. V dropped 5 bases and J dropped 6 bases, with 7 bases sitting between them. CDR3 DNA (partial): TGTGCCAGCAGCACAGGGTCCGGGGAG. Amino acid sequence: CASSTGSGE. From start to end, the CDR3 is CASSTGSGELFF.

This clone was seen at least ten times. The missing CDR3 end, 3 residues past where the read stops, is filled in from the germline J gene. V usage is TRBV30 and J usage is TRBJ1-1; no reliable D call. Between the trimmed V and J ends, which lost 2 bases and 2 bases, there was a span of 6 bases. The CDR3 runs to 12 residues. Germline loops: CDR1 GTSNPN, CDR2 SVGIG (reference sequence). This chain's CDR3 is CAWSISNTEAFF. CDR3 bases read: TGTGCCTGGAGTATCTCTAACACTGAA.

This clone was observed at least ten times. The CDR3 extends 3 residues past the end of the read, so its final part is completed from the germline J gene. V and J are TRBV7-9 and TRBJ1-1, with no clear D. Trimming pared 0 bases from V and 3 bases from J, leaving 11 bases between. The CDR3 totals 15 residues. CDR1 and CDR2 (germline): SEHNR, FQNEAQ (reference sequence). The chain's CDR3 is CASSLAGGLDTEAFF. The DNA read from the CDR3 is TGTGCCAGCAGCTTAGCAGGAGGGTTGGACACTGAA.

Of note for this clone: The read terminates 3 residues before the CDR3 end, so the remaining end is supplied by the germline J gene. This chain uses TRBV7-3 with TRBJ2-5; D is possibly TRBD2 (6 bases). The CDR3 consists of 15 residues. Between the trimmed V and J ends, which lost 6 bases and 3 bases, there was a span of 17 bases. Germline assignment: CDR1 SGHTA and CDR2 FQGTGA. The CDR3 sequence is CASREVGLPEETQYF. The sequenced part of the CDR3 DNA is TGTGCCAGCAGGGAGGTGGGACTCCCCGAAGAGACC.

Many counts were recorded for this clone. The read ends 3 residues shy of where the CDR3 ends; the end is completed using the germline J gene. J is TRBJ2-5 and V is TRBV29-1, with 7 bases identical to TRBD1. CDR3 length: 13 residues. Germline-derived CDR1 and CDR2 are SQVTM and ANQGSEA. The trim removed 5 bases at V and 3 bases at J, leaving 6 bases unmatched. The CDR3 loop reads CSVPGTDEETQYF. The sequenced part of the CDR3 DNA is TGCAGCGTTCCCGGGACAGACGAAGAGACC.

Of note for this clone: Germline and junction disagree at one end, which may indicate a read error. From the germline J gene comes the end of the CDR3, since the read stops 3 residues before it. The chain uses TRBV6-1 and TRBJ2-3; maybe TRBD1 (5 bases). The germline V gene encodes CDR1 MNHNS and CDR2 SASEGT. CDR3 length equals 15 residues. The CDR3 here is CASSQADRRTDTQYF. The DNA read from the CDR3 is TGTGCCAGCAGTCAAGCCGACAGACGCACAGATACG.

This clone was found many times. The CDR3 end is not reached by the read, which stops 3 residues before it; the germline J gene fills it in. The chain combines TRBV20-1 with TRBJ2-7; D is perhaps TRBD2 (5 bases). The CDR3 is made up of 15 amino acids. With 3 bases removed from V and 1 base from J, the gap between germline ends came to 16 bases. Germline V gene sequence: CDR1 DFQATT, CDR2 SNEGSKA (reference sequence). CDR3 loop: CSASLSRGGSYEQYF. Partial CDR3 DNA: TGCAGTGCTAGCCTTAGCCGGGGTGGATCCTACGAG.

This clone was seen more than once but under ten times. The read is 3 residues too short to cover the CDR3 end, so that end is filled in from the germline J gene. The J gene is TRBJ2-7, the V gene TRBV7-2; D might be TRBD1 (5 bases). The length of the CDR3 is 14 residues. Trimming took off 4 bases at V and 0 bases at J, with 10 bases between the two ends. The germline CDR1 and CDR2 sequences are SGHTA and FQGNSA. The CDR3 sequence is CASSSDTASYEQYF. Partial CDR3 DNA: TGTGCCAGCAGCTCGGACACCGCCTCCTACGAG. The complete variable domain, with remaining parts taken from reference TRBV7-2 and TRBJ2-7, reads GAGVSQSPSNKVTEKGKDVELRCDPISGHTALYWYRQSLGQGLEFLIYFQGNSAPDKSGLPSDRFSAERTGGSVSTLTIQRTQQEDSAVYLCASSSDTASYEQYFGPGTRLTVT.

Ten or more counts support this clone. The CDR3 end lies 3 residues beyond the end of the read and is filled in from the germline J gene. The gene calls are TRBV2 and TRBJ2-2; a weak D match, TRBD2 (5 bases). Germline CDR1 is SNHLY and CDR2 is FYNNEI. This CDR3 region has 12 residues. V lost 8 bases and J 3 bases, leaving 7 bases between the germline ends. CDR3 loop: CASRGDTGELFF. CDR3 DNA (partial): TGTGCCAGCCGGGGAGACACCGGGGAG. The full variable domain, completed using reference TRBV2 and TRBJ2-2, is EPEVTQTPSHQVTQMGQEVILRCVPISNHLYFYWYRQILGQKVEFLVSFYNNEISEKSEIFDDQFSVERPDGSNFTLKIRSTKLEDSAMYFCASRGDTGELFFGEGSRLTVL.

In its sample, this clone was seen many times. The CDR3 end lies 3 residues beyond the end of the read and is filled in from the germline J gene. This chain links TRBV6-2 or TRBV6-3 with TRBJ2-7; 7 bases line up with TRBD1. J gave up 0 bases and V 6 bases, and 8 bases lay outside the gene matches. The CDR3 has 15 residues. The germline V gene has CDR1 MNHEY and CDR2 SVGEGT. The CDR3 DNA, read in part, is TGTGCCAGCAGACCGACAGGGCAGTACTCCTACGAG. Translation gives CASRPTGQYSYE. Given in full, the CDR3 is CASRPTGQYSYEQYF.

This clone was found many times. CDR3 DNA (partial): TGTGCCAGCAGCCCGGGACAGGGTAGCGGGGAG. It translates to CASSPGQGSGE. The CDR3, in full, reads CASSPGQGSGELFF. V is TRBV7-9 and J is TRBJ2-2; 9 positions match TRBD1. Read sequence stops 3 residues before the CDR3 end, and the germline J gene provides the missing end. Trimming at V came to 5 bases and at J to 7 bases, leaving 5 bases not matched to a gene. The CDR3 has 14 amino acids. Germline V gene sequence: CDR1 SEHNR, CDR2 FQNEAQ (reference sequence).

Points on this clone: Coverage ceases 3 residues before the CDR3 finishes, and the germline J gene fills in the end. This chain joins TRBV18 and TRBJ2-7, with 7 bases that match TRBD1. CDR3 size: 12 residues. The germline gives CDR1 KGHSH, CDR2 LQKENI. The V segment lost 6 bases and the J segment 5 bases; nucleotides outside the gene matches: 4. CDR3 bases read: TGTGCCAGCTCTCGGACAGGTAACGAG. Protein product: CASSRTGNE. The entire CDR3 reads CASSRTGNEQYF.

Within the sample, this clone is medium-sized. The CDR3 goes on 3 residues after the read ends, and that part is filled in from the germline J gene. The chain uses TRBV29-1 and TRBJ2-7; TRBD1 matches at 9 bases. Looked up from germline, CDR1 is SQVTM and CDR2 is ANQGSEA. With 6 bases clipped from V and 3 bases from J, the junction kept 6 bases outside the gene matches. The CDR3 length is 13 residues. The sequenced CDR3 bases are TGCAGCGTAGCCCCGGACAGGGGCTACGAG. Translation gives CSVAPDRGYE. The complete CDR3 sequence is CSVAPDRGYEQYF.

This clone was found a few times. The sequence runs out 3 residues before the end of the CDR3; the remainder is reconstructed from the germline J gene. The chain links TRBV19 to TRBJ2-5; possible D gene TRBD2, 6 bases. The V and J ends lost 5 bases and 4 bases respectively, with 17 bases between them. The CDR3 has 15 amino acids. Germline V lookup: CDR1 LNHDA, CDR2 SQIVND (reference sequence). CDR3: CASSVGGGRAETQYF. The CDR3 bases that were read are TGTGCCAGTAGTGTGGGTGGAGGGCGGGCAGAGACC.

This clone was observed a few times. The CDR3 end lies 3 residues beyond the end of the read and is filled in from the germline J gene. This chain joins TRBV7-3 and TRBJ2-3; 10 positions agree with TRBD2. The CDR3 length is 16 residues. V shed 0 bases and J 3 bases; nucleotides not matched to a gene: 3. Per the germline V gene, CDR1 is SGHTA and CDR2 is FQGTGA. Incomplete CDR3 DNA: TGTGCCAGCAGCTTAACCCCTAGCGGGAGAACAGATACG. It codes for CASSLTPSGRTDT. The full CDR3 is CASSLTPSGRTDTQYF.

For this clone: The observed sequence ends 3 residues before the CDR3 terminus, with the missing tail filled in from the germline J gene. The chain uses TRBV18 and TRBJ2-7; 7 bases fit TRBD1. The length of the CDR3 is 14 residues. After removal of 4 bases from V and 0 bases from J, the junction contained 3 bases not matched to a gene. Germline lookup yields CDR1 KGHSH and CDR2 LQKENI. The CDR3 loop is CASSLDRASYEQYF. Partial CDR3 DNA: TGTGCCAGCTCACTAGACAGGGCCTCCTACGAG.